This T cell receptor (beta chain) was retrieved from a study of patients and donors after allogeneic stem cell transplantation (dated by TCRdb to about 2020). CDR3 length: 18 amino acids, cysteine to phenylalanine. Only the CDR3 DNA is retained, 54 bases long and in frame from the first base. The CDR1 and CDR2 encoded by the germline V gene are SGHRS and YFSETQ. V and J are trimmed by 3 bases and 1 base, and the gene matches miss 12 bases of the junction. This clonotype was observed a few times. Its antigen is currently not known. The record has no base qualities; no much larger clone is one base away. Library preparation employed RT-PCR. TCRdb lists the instrument as NextSeq 550. Using fastp at Q25 and MiXCR, TCRdb reprocessed the public reads and kept productive beta chains. Rows are unified per CDR3 protein, each entry keeping the most common DNA and genes. Within this sample are 900,000 to 1,000,000 distinct CDR3 sequences, with about 20% of them counted one time only. The ten largest clones capture 5% to 6.5% of the sample.

Sequenced material: blood, either unsorted or a sorted T cell fraction (not recorded which). This TCR derives from a human donor who was either an allogeneic HSCT recipient or a stem cell or donor lymphocyte infusion donor (not recorded which). It is not recorded whose cells these are; they may come from a transplant donor. The chain is assembled from TRBV5-1 and TRBJ2-1, with TRBD2 matching 8 junction bases. The CDR3 has the sequence CASSYPRRRGRSYNEQFF. The nucleotide sequence is TGCGCCAGCAGCTACCCCAGGCGGCGCGGGAGGTCCTACAATGAGCAGTTCTTC.